The rows below give T cell receptor beta chains drawn from one sample of a study of cytomegalovirus exposure and HLA in healthy donors. TCRdb keeps only in-frame clones here, not all; method: immunoSEQ multiplex PCR. Altogether roughly 57,000 clones are present, 93% being singletons, with the ten largest covering approximately 1.7%. Sequenced sample: PBMCs. The receptors were sampled from a woman aged 18-30 years in good health and CMV-seropositive. The CDR3 runs from the conserved cysteine through the conserved F or W. Each record gives: V gene, CDR3 protein.

>TRBV2
CASSIDRGRELFF
>TRBV20-1
CSAPRVTEAFF
>TRBV7-6
CASRQGQGNTEAFF
>TRBV30
CAWSVRQGGGYTF
>TRBV2
CASSELGSGTTGNTIYF
>TRBV10-2
CASSEATGQVNQPQHF
>TRBV5-1
CASSPFTSGANTGELFF
>TRBV15
CATSSRTGAVNYGYTF
>TRBV7-2
CASSLEEGYFWRSGYF
>TRBV11-2
CASSLMAGELTDTQYF
>TRBV6-5
CASRPSDSRETQYF
>TRBV4-3
CASRDQGHLTDTQYF
>TRBV10-1
CASSDVAAGELFF
>TRBV19
CASTHGTLNYGYTF
>TRBV27
CASSPGDRVSTEAFF
>TRBV10-2
CASKGQGSNEQFF
>TRBV7-7
CASSLTPGGGELFF
>TRBV11-3
CASSFRTGGSYEQYF
>TRBV6-1
CASRPREGVNTEAFF
>TRBV5-6
CASARGFNQPQHF
>TRBV6-5
CASSWDGGENTGELFF
>TRBV9
CASSSRDYITDTQYF
>TRBV6-4
CASSDSGGYNEQFF
>TRBV7-2
CASSRGLVGGGTQYF
>TRBV19
CASSPYRDISLYGYTF
>TRBV5-4
CASSPGTGGASEQYF
>TRBV5-1
CASSIPSGTSFDEQFF
>TRBV9
CASSVRTGGAYNEQFF
>TRBV27
CASSQRSWTGQSSYNSPLHF
>TRBV19
CASSGGTSGGGINEQFF
>TRBV18
CASSPASQGFYNEQFF
>TRBV5-6
CASSDEGATDTQYF
>TRBV5-1
CASRPGENNSPLHF
>TRBV7-9
CASSQQVAMNTEAFF
>TRBV28
CASGTLNIQYF
>TRBV6-1
CASSDLAGAHNEQFF
>TRBV15
CATSRVGGDTQYF
>TRBV6-1
CASSDKTGATNEKLFF
>TRBV7-8
CASSSRDTYEQYF
>TRBV27
CASSLQQGPYEQYF
>TRBV30
CAWSIQNFNEKLFF
>TRBV12-2
CASPIFPLRQGLEQYF
>TRBV19
CASSTRAGGANVLTF
>TRBV30
CAWSVRGGIVNEQFF
>TRBV9
CASSVSRGETQYF
>TRBV19
CASSTGQGPGELFF
>TRBV4-3
CASSQDRGASSYEQYF
>TRBV21-1
CARQNLAKNIQYF
>TRBV7-2
CASSLTVGRGASTDTQYF
>TRBV19
CASSQGGLSYEQYF
>TRBV5-4
CASSLVGASTQTQYF
>TRBV28
CASSRTGSLNEQFF
>TRBV4-3
CASSQDESGNYEQYF
>TRBV5-8
CASSGGLGGETQYF
>TRBV2
CASTIDRGGLDGYTF